The sequence of this TCR beta chain was determined in a study of blood T cell dynamics during melanoma immunotherapy. For the study at large: Metastatic melanoma patients received first-line pembrolizumab or nivolumab plus ipilimumab.

This clone was counted once. The CDR3 is 16 residues long. The repertoire was sequenced with immunoSEQ multiplex PCR; TCRdb's copy has only in-frame clones and lacks some. This table holds under 20,000 clones, about 85% found once. Time point reported: week 3, after first cycle of checkpoint inhibitor. Samples come from before therapy and from week 3 after the first blockade cycle. The clonotype was recovered from a human donor with melanoma. The V and J genes are TRBV21-1 and TRBJ1-5. TRBV21-1 is a pseudogene. The sequenced sample was blood, obtained from a patient treated with checkpoint blockade. CDR3 bases: TGTGCCAGCAGCAAAGGAGGACGGGGGGCGGATCAGCCCCAGCATTTT. This encodes CASSKGGRGADQPQHF.